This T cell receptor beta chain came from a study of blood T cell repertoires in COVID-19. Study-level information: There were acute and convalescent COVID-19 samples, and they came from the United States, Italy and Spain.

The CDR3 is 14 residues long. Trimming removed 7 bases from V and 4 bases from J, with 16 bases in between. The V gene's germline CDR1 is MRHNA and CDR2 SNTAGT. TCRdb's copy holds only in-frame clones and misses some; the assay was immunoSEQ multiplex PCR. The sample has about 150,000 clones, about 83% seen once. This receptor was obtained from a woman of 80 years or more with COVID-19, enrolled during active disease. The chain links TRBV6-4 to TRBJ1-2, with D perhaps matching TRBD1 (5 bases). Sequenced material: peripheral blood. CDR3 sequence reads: CASTHVRGGYGYTF. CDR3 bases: TGTGCCAGCACTCACGTGAGGGGAGGCTATGGCTACACCTTC.